Shown below are 27 T cell receptor beta chains from a single sample sequenced in a study of CXCR3-negative and CXCR3-positive naive CD8 T cells. All TRB cDNA libraries came from 5' RACE performed with UMI labels. After re-calling the 5' RACE reads, TCRdb lists one entry per CDR3 protein, DNA absent. The sample has 90,000 to 100,000 distinct CDR3 sequences; the top ten hold over 1.5%. The sample taken for sequencing was naive CXCR3- CD8+ T cells from blood. Indicated subset: CD45RO-CCR7+CD27+CD95- naive CD8+ T cells lacking CXCR3 (TNR3-). These receptors originate from a human donor in good health. Some clones in this sample may be carry-over from other donors' samples.

This rearrangement joins TRBV7-9 to TRBJ2-1; TCRdb picks TRBD1, but there is no DNA to check that call. The germline V gene has CDR1 SEHNR and CDR2 FQNEAQ (reference sequence). This CDR3 region has 15 residues. The CDR3 protein is CASSFMAGEGNEQFF.

The genes are TRBV14 and TRBJ1-1. The germline V gene encodes CDR1 SGHDN and CDR2 FVKESK. This CDR3 has 13 amino acids. The CDR3 spells CASSPLSYTEAFF.

This chain links TRBV29-1 with TRBJ2-7; TCRdb designates TRBD1, a call that cannot be tested without DNA. CDR1 is SQVTM, CDR2 ANQGSEA, per germline. This CDR3 comprises 16 residues. The CDR3 protein is CSVDFSGAGSAYEQYF.

The gene calls are TRBV13 and TRBJ2-3; TCRdb's assignment of TRBD1 cannot be checked, as there is no DNA. Germline lookup yields CDR1 PRHDT and CDR2 FYEKMQ (reference sequence). This CDR3 is 15 amino acids long. CDR3 in amino acids: CASSIAGRRMDTQYF.

This chain joins TRBV7-9 and TRBJ2-1; TCRdb gives TRBD2 as the D gene, but with no DNA this cannot be confirmed. The CDR3 length is 15 residues. Germline-derived CDR1 and CDR2 are SEHNR and FQNEAQ (reference sequence). This chain's CDR3 is CASSLPGLIQWEQFF.

The rearrangement uses TRBV20-1 and TRBJ2-7. Germline assignment: CDR1 DFQATT and CDR2 SNEGSKA (reference sequence). The CDR3 runs 13 residues. The chain's CDR3 is CSARDIGNYEQYF.

The gene calls are TRBV29-1 and TRBJ2-5. The CDR3 totals 12 residues. CDR1 is SQVTM, CDR2 ANQGSEA, per germline. The CDR3 protein is CSVELQDETQYF.

The gene calls are TRBV6-6 and TRBJ2-3; the D call of TRBD1 rests on TCRdb alone, since no DNA is present to check it. Germline CDR1 and CDR2: MNHNY and SVGAGI (reference sequence). This CDR3 has 14 amino acids. Here the CDR3 reads CASSRPRGPGTQYF.

The chain recombines TRBV5-1 with TRBJ1-4; TCRdb indicates TRBD1, and absent DNA this call remains unverified. There are 18 residues in the CDR3. CDR1 and CDR2 from the germline V gene are SGHRS and YFSETQ. The CDR3 protein is CASSLDESGTGRKEKLFF.

The CDR3 reads CASSYNPTGEQFF. This chain links TRBV6-5 with TRBJ2-1; TCRdb returns TRBD1, unconfirmable since there is no DNA. The CDR3 loop spans 13 amino acids. The germline V gene encodes CDR1 MNHEY and CDR2 SVGAGI.

This chain uses TRBV10-3 with TRBJ2-1; the D call from TCRdb, TRBD2, cannot be confirmed without DNA. The germline CDR1 and CDR2 sequences are ENHRY and SYGVKD. The CDR3 contains 15 residues. The CDR3 is CASSLLAFSYNEQFF.

The chain has TRBV28 and TRBJ1-5. The CDR3 has 14 residues. Germline V gene data show CDR1 as MDHEN and CDR2 as SYDVKM. The CDR3 sequence: CASSFNYGLQPQHF.

This chain uses TRBV15 with TRBJ2-1; TCRdb lists TRBD1, though no DNA is available to test this call. The CDR3 consists of 15 residues. Germline V gives CDR1 LNHNV, CDR2 YYDKDF (reference sequence). CDR3 residues: CATSTDRAVYNEQFF.

The V and J genes are TRBV5-1 and TRBJ2-7. CDR1 and CDR2 (germline): SGHRS, YFSETQ. The CDR3 is 13 amino acids. The CDR3 protein is CASSFSGYYEQYF.

The chain recombines TRBV28 with TRBJ2-5; TCRdb reports TRBD2, a call that lacks DNA to check it against. The CDR3 sequence is 16 residues long. Germline CDR1 is MDHEN and CDR2 is SYDVKM. The CDR3 region is CASSSASGGYLETQYF.

The rearrangement uses TRBV13 and TRBJ1-1. The CDR3 is made up of 12 amino acids. Germline values: CDR1 PRHDT, CDR2 FYEKMQ (reference sequence). CDR3 protein: CASSGQNTEAFF.

The chain links TRBV7-6 to TRBJ2-3; TCRdb selects TRBD1, and the lack of DNA leaves this call unchecked. The CDR3 runs 14 residues. Germline lookup yields CDR1 SGHVS and CDR2 FNYEAQ. CDR3 sequence: CASSLGGGADTQYF.

The gene calls are TRBV20-1 and TRBJ2-2; the TRBD1 assignment by TCRdb is unverifiable without DNA. This CDR3 has 15 amino acids. From germline, CDR1 is DFQATT and CDR2 SNEGSKA (reference sequence). The CDR3 loop reads CSARFPGERPGELFF.

The chain has TRBV10-1 and TRBJ1-1. In germline, CDR1 is WNHNN, CDR2 SYGVQD (reference sequence). This CDR3 is built from 15 residues. Here the CDR3 reads CASSEGREGNTEAFF.

The chain links TRBV6-2 or TRBV6-3 to TRBJ2-7; TCRdb indicates TRBD2, and absent DNA this call remains unverified. The germline gives CDR1 MNHEY, CDR2 SVGEGT. The CDR3 is 15 residues long. The CDR3 reads CASSPGTSGGHEQYF.

This chain uses TRBV20-1 with TRBJ2-7; without DNA, the TCRdb call of TRBD1 cannot be checked. CDR3 length: 13 amino acids. The germline V gene encodes CDR1 DFQATT and CDR2 SNEGSKA (reference sequence). CDR3 protein: CSASRGSVVEQYF.

The CDR3 protein is CASSPSGTLLNEQFF. This rearrangement joins TRBV7-2 to TRBJ2-1; the D call from TCRdb, TRBD1, cannot be confirmed without DNA. In germline, CDR1 is SGHTA, CDR2 FQGNSA. The CDR3 runs to 15 residues.

The genes are TRBV7-3 and TRBJ2-2; TCRdb's D call of TRBD2 is untestable without DNA. Germline assignment: CDR1 SGHTA and CDR2 FQGTGA. This CDR3 region has 16 residues. The CDR3 sequence is CASSLVGTSDTGELFF.

The chain joins TRBV12-3 or TRBV12-4 to TRBJ2-5; TCRdb gives TRBD1 as the D gene, but with no DNA this cannot be confirmed. CDR3 length: 14 residues. CDR3 sequence: CASSWEGSQETQYF.

The genes are TRBV4-1 and TRBJ2-5; TCRdb calls TRBD1, which cannot be checked without DNA. Germline CDR1 and CDR2: MGHRA and YSYEKL. CDR3 length: 15 amino acids. The CDR3 spells CASSQVQGAGETQYF.

The chain carries TRBV24-1 and TRBJ2-2; TCRdb designates TRBD1, a call that cannot be tested without DNA. This CDR3 region has 18 residues. Germline values: CDR1 KGHDR, CDR2 SFDVKD. The CDR3 reads CATSDSSPGGAVGGELFF.

This chain joins TRBV20-1 and TRBJ1-2. This CDR3 is built from 11 residues. Germline CDR1 reads DFQATT; CDR2 reads SNEGSKA (reference sequence). This chain's CDR3 is CSARDWGGYTF.